These 26 T cell receptor beta chains originate from one sample sequenced in a study of cytomegalovirus exposure and HLA in healthy donors. The study ran its PCR with 60 Vbeta and 13 Jbeta primers. TCRdb's copy holds only in-frame clones and misses some; the assay was immunoSEQ multiplex PCR. This table holds some 130,000 clones. Sequencing used PBMCs. The receptors come from a woman in her sixties in good health and CMV-seronegative.

The chain has TRBV5-4 and TRBJ2-7, with TRBD2 matching over 8 bases. The CDR3 has 15 residues. The ends lost 3 bases at V and 0 bases at J; junction bases unmatched: 5. CDR1 is SGHNT and CDR2 is YYREEE in the germline V gene (reference sequence). CDR3: CASSSGSGSSYEQYF. The CDR3 DNA reads as TGTGCCAGCAGCTCTGGAAGCGGGAGCTCCTACGAGCAGTACTTC.

The chain employs TRBV2 and TRBJ2-2, with D perhaps matching TRBD1 (6 bases). The CDR3 extends over 14 amino acids. V lost 4 bases, J lost 3 bases, and 9 bases lay in between. Germline V CDR1 and CDR2: SNHLY, FYNNEI. In DNA, the CDR3 is TGTGCCAGCAGTGGTGGGACACACACCGGGGAGCTGTTTTTT. This encodes CASSGGTHTGELFF.

This chain links TRBV4-1 with TRBJ1-2; 8 bases are a match to TRBD1. This CDR3 has 16 residues. From germline, CDR1 is MGHRA and CDR2 YSYEKL. V shed 4 bases and J 4 bases; nucleotides not matched to a gene: 11. CDR3 coding DNA: TGCGCCAGCAGCCCGCTACCCCCGGGACAGGTCTATGGCTACACCTTC. Translating it yields CASSPLPPGQVYGYTF.

The rearrangement links TRBV19 to TRBJ2-2, with TRBD2 identical over 10 bases. Germline assignment: CDR1 LNHDA and CDR2 SQIVND (reference sequence). This CDR3 contains 18 residues. Trimming at V came to 5 bases and at J to 5 bases, leaving 14 bases not matched to a gene. CDR3 DNA: TGTGCCAGTAGTCCCCGCCTCAGCGGGGGGGCCGTTACCGGGGAGCTGTTTTTT. Amino acids: CASSPRLSGGAVTGELFF.

The chain recombines TRBV5-1 with TRBJ2-1; a possible D gene is TRBD1 (6 bases). The ends were cut back, 0 bases at V and 2 bases at J, with 12 bases in the middle. The CDR3 is 16 residues long. CDR1 and CDR2 from the germline V gene are SGHRS and YFSETQ. The CDR3 sequence: CASSLAGRGTYNEQFF. As DNA, the CDR3 is TGCGCCAGCAGCTTGGCCGGTAGGGGGACCTACAATGAGCAGTTCTTC.

The chain employs TRBV5-1 and TRBJ2-4; 12 nucleotides align to TRBD1. Germline loops: CDR1 SGHRS, CDR2 YFSETQ. The V and J ends lost 0 bases and 5 bases, in that order; junction bases with no gene match: 3. This CDR3 spans 16 amino acids. CDR3 in amino acids: CASSLGGTGGQNIQYF. For the CDR3, the DNA is TGCGCCAGCAGCTTGGGGGGGACAGGGGGCCAAAACATTCAGTACTTC.

On this clone: The junction shows a germline mismatch at one end, possibly a read error. V and J are TRBV7-7 and TRBJ2-3, with D unresolved. The germline V gene encodes CDR1 SSHAT and CDR2 FNYEAQ (reference sequence). The CDR3 has 16 amino acids. CDR3 nucleotide sequence: TGTGCTAGCAGCTTATTTTCCGGCGCGGGCACAGATACGCAGTATTTT. Translated, it gives CASSLFSGAGTDTQYF.

The rearrangement uses TRBV29-1 and TRBJ1-2; D may be TRBD1 (6 bases). Looked up from germline, CDR1 is SQVTM and CDR2 is ANQGSEA. V was trimmed by 3 bases and J by 5 bases, leaving 10 bases between them. The CDR3 is made up of 12 amino acids. CDR3 nucleotides: TGCAGCGTTGACAGGGGAGGGTATGGCTACACCTTC. Translation gives CSVDRGGYGYTF.

The chain is built from TRBV14 and TRBJ1-5; no clear D. Germline CDR1 is SGHDN and CDR2 is FVKESK. V was clipped by 1 base and J by 5 bases, with 18 bases between them. This CDR3 comprises 17 residues. DNA for the CDR3: TGTGCCAGCAGCCAAGGGAGGTTTGGGGATTCGGATCAGCCCCAGCATTTT. Translation gives CASSQGRFGDSDQPQHF.

Concerning this clone: This same CDR3 is encoded by further DNA sequences in the sample. The rearrangement links TRBV18 to TRBJ1-4; 8 positions agree with TRBD1. Trimming at V came to 3 bases and at J to 1 base, leaving 1 base not matched to a gene. This CDR3 contains 15 residues. CDR1 KGHSH and CDR2 LQKENI come from the germline V gene. The CDR3 loop is CASSPGQGTNEKLFF. DNA of the CDR3: TGTGCCAGCTCACCCGGACAGGGAACTAATGAAAAACTGTTTTTT.

This chain links TRBV18 with TRBJ1-5; tentatively, D is TRBD1 (5 bases). CDR1 is KGHSH and CDR2 is LQKENI in the germline V gene. The germline V and J ends were trimmed by 5 bases and 7 bases, with 15 bases remaining between them. This CDR3 is 14 amino acids long. The CDR3, as DNA: TGTGCCAGCTCATTTCAGGGTAGTTCACAGCCCCAGCATTTT. Its protein product is CASSFQGSSQPQHF. Looking up the rest from reference TRBV18 and TRBJ1-5 gives the full variable domain: NAGVMQNPRHLVRRRGQEARLRCSPMKGHSHVYWYRQLPEEGLKFMVYLQKENIIDESGMPKERFSAEFPKEGPSILRIQQVVRGDSAAYFCASSFQGSSQPQHFGDGTRLSIL.

The genes are TRBV10-3 and TRBJ1-2; TRBD1 might be the D (5 bases). This CDR3 has 12 residues. Germline CDR1 ENHRY, CDR2 SYGVKD. The V and J ends lost 8 bases and 7 bases respectively, with 14 bases between them. The DNA of the CDR3 is TGTGCCATCGGAGACAGTCAAGGTGGCTACACCTTC. Protein product: CAIGDSQGGYTF.

The V call is TRBV4-2, the J call TRBJ2-2; the D gene is possibly TRBD2 (6 bases). In germline, CDR1 is LGHNA, CDR2 YNFKEQ. The CDR3 is 13 amino acids. V lost 4 bases and J lost 7, with 10 bases in between. CDR3 amino acids: CASSPVGGGELFF. Written as DNA, the CDR3 is TGTGCCAGCAGCCCAGTCGGGGGCGGGGAGCTGTTTTTT.

The chain links TRBV5-4 to TRBJ1-4; D is unclear. Germline V gene sequence: CDR1 SGHNT, CDR2 YYREEE (reference sequence). The ends were cut back, 0 bases at V and 7 bases at J, with 10 bases in the middle. The CDR3 is made up of 14 amino acids. The CDR3 bases are TGTGCCAGCAGCTTGGGTTCTGGGAGTGAAAAACTGTTTTTT. Translation: CASSLGSGSEKLFF.

The chain combines TRBV6-5 with TRBJ1-2; D call uncertain. There are 15 residues in the CDR3. Trimming removed 0 bases from V and 1 base from J, with 9 bases in between. The germline gives CDR1 MNHEY, CDR2 SVGAGI. CDR3 residues: CASSYSDAGNYGYTF. The CDR3 bases are TGTGCCAGCAGTTACTCGGACGCGGGTAACTATGGCTACACCTTC.

This chain links TRBV7-8 with TRBJ1-5; D is possibly TRBD1 (5 bases). The CDR3 is 14 residues long. The germline V and J ends were trimmed by 5 bases and 3 bases, with 11 bases remaining between them. Germline V CDR1 and CDR2: SGHVS, FQNEAQ. CDR3 loop: CASSRDRNNQPQHF. CDR3 DNA: TGTGCCAGCAGCCGCGACAGAAACAATCAGCCCCAGCATTTT.

This chain connects TRBV9 to TRBJ1-6; weak D call: TRBD1 (5 bases). This CDR3 contains 16 residues. The V and J ends lost 0 bases and 2 bases respectively, with 9 bases between them. Germline V gene data show CDR1 as SGDLS and CDR2 as YYNGEE. CDR3 bases: TGTGCCAGCAGCGTAGATAGGGGCGCCTATAATTCACCCCTCCACTTT. Translated, it gives CASSVDRGAYNSPLHF.

Here the CDR3 DNA reads TGTGCCAGCAGTTCTGTCAGGGGGTACACCTTC. Encoded protein: CASSSVRGYTF. The V and J genes are TRBV28 and TRBJ1-2; TRBD1 matches at 7 bases. The CDR3 is made up of 11 amino acids. Trimming at V came to 4 bases and at J to 11 bases, leaving 4 bases not matched to a gene. Looked up from germline, CDR1 is MDHEN and CDR2 is SYDVKM.

V and J are TRBV6-1 and TRBJ2-5; TRBD2 aligns across 12 bases. J was trimmed by 2 bases and V by 4 bases; bases with no gene match: 14. The CDR3 has 19 residues. Looked up from germline, CDR1 is MNHNS and CDR2 is SASEGT. CDR3 loop: CASSGAGLAGGSGQETQYF. The CDR3 DNA reads TGTGCCAGCAGTGGCGCAGGGCTAGCGGGGGGGAGCGGACAAGAGACCCAGTACTTC.

This rearrangement joins TRBV27 to TRBJ2-7, with TRBD1 identical over 8 bases. The CDR3 is 16 residues long. Per the germline V gene, CDR1 is MNHEY and CDR2 is SMNVEV (reference sequence). Unmatched junction bases numbered 7, after V lost 0 bases and J lost 3 bases. The CDR3 DNA reads as TGTGCCAGCAGTTTATCGACAGGGGACAGATACTACGAGCAGTACTTC. Its translation: CASSLSTGDRYYEQYF.

The rearrangement uses TRBV27 and TRBJ1-5; tentatively, D is TRBD1 (5 bases). V lost 0 bases and J 5 bases, leaving 14 bases between the germline ends. Germline values: CDR1 MNHEY, CDR2 SMNVEV (reference sequence). This CDR3 is 16 amino acids long. CDR3 sequence (DNA): TGTGCCAGCAGTTTATCCTGGGGGGACGGCTATCAGCCCCAGCATTTT. Its translation: CASSLSWGDGYQPQHF.

V and J are TRBV4-1 and TRBJ2-7; a weak D match, TRBD2 (6 bases). Trimming stripped 2 bases from V and 5 bases from J, with 16 bases between. The germline V gene has CDR1 MGHRA and CDR2 YSYEKL. This CDR3 has 15 residues. The CDR3 coding sequence is TGCGCCAGCAGCCAATATGGGCGGCGGGGAGACGAGCAGTACTTC. Its translation is CASSQYGRRGDEQYF.

The CDR3 loop reads CASSRSSGGGPDTQYF. CDR3 sequence (DNA): TGTGCCAGCAGCAGATCTAGCGGGGGGGGACCCGATACGCAGTATTTT. V usage is TRBV7-6 and J usage is TRBJ2-3; 12 bases align to TRBD2. Trimming took 5 bases from V and 6 from J; bases not matched to a gene: 9. Per the germline V gene, CDR1 is SGHVS and CDR2 is FNYEAQ. The CDR3 totals 16 residues.

The genes are TRBV11-3 and TRBJ2-3; maybe TRBD1 (5 bases). CDR1 and CDR2 from the germline V gene are SGHNT and YENEEA. This CDR3 has 14 residues. Trimming left V 4 bases short and J 4 bases short, with 12 bases between. As DNA, the CDR3 is TGTGCCAGCAGCTGGGGCAGGGCCGCAGATACGCAGTATTTT. Residues: CASSWGRAADTQYF.

The chain recombines TRBV14 with TRBJ1-1; D unclear. V was trimmed by 0 bases and J by 0 bases, leaving 11 bases between them. Per the germline V gene, CDR1 is SGHDN and CDR2 is FVKESK. This CDR3 contains 16 residues. For the CDR3, the DNA is TGTGCCAGCAGCCAAGATCTTCCAGTTTTGAACACTGAAGCTTTCTTT. This translates into CASSQDLPVLNTEAFF.

Here the CDR3 DNA reads TGTGCCAGCAGTCCCGGGACAGGGGGTGAAAAACTGTTTTTT. This sequence encodes CASSPGTGGEKLFF. This sequence joins TRBV6-6 and TRBJ1-4; TRBD1 matches at 11 bases. The ends lost 5 bases at V and 7 bases at J; junction bases unmatched: 3. Germline assignment: CDR1 MNHNY and CDR2 SVGAGI (reference sequence). The length of the CDR3 is 14 residues.